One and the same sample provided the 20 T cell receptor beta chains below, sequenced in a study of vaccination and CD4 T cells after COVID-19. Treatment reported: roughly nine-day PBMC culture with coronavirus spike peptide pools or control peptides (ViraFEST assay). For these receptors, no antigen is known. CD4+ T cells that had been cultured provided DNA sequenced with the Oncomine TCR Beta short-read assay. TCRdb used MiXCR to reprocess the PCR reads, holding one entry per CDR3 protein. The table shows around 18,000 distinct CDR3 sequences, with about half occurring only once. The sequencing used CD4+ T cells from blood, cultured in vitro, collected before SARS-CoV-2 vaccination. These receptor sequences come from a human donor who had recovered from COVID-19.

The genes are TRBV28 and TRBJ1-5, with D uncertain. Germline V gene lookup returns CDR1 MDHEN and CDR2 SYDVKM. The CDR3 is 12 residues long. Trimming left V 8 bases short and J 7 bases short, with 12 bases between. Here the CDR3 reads CASEKGGQPQHF. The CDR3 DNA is TGTGCCAGCGAGAAGGGAGGCCAGCCCCAGCATTTT.

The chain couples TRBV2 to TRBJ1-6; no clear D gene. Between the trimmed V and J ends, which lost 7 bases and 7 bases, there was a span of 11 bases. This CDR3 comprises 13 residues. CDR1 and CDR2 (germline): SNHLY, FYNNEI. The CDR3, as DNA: TGTGCCAGCAACGGACTGGAGAATTCACCCCTCCACTTT. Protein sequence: CASNGLENSPLHF.

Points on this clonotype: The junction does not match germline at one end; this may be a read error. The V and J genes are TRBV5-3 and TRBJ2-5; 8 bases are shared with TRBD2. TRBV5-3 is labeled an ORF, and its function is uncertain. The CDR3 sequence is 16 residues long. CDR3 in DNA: TGTGCCAGCAGCTTGGTGACGGGAGGGATCCAAGAGACCCAGTACTTC. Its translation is CASSLVTGGIQETQYF.

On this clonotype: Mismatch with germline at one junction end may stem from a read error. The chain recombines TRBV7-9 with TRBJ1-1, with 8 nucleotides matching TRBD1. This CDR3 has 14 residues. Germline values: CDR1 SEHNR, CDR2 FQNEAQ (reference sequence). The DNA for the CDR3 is TGCGCCAGCAGAAAACAGGGGGGAGGGACTGAAGCTTTCTTT. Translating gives CASRKQGGGTEAFF.

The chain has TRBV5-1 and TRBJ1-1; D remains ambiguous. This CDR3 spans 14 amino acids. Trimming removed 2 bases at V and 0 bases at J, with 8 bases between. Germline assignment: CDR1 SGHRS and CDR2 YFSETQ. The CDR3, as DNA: TGCGCCAGCAGCTTTCAGAGCATGAACACTGAAGCTTTCTTT. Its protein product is CASSFQSMNTEAFF.

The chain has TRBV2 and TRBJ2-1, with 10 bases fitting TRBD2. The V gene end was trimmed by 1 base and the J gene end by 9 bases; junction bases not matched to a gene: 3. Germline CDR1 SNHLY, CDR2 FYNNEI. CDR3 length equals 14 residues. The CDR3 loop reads CASSEGGLAAEQFF. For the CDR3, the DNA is TGTGCCAGCAGTGAAGGCGGACTAGCGGCTGAGCAGTTCTTC.

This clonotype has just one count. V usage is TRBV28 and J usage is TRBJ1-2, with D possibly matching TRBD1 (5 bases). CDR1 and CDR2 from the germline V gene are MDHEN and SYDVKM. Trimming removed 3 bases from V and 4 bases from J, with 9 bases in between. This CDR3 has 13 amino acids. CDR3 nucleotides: TGTGCCAGCAGTTTTGCCAGGGCCTATGGCTACACCTTC. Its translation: CASSFARAYGYTF.

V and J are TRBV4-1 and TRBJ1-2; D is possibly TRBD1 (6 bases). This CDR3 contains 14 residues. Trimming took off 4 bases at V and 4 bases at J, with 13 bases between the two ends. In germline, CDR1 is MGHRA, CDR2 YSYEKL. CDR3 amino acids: CASSPGQGGYGYTF. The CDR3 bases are TGCGCCAGCAGCCCCGGGCAAGGGGGCTATGGCTACACCTTC.

CDR3 sequence: CASSLTGQLNTGELFF. The CDR3 region has the DNA TGTGCCAGCAGCTTAACGGGACAGCTGAACACCGGGGAGCTGTTTTTT. This chain uses TRBV7-3 with TRBJ2-2, with 7 bases fitting TRBD1. V lost 0 bases, J lost 1 base, and 2 bases stayed unmatched. Germline V gene lookup returns CDR1 SGHTA and CDR2 FQGTGA. The CDR3 sequence is 16 residues long.

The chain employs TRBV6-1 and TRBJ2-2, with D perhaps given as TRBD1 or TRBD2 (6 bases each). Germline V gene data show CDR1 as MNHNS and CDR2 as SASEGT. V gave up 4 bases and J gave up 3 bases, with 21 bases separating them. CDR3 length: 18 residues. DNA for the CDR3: TGTGCCAGCAGTGGAAAAAACAGGGTGGGGGGATACACCGGGGAGCTGTTTTTT. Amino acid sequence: CASSGKNRVGGYTGELFF.

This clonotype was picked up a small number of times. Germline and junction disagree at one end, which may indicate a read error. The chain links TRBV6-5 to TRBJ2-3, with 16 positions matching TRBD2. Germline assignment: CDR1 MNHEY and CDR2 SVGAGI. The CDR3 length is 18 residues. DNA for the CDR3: TGTGCTAGCAGTTACTCTCCGGGACTAGCGGGGGGGGAAGATACGCAGTATTTT. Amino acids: CASSYSPGLAGGEDTQYF.

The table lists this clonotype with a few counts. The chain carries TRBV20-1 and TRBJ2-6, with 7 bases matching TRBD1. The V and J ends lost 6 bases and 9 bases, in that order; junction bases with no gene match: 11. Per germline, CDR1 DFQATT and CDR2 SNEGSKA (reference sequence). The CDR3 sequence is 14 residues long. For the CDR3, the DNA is TGCAGTGCCAACACAGGGGTTGTGGGCAACGTCCTGACTTTC. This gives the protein CSANTGVVGNVLTF.

The CDR3 DNA reads as TGTGCCAGCAGTGAAGACCGCACCCATGGGGAGACCCAGTACTTC. This translates into CASSEDRTHGETQYF. The V and J genes are TRBV2 and TRBJ2-5; D is undetermined. Germline values: CDR1 SNHLY, CDR2 FYNNEI. This CDR3 comprises 15 residues. The V and J ends lost 1 base and 5 bases respectively, with 14 bases between them.

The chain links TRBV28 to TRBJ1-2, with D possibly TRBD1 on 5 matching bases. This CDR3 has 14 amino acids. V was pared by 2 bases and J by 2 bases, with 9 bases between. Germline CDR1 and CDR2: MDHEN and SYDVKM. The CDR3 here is CASSLRGGNYGYTF. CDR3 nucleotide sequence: TGTGCCAGCAGTTTACGGGGGGGGAACTATGGCTACACCTTC.

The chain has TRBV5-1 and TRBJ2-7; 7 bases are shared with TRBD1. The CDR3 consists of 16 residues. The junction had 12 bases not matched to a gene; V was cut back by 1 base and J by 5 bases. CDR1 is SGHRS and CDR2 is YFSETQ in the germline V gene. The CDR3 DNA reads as TGCGCCAGCAGCTTGTTTAGGGGCAGGGGGTTTAACGAGCAGTACTTC. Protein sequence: CASSLFRGRGFNEQYF.

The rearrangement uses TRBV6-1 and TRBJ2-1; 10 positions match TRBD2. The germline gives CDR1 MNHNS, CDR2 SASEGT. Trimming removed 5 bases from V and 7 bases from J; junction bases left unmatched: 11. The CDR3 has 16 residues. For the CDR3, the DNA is TGTGCCAGCAGTAAGATCACCGGGACTAGCGTGAATGAGCAGTTCTTC. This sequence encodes CASSKITGTSVNEQFF.

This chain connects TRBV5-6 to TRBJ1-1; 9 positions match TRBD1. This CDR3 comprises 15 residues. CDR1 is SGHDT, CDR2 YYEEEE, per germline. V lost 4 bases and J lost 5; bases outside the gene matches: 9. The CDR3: CASSRGTGRATEAFF. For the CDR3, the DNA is TGTGCCAGCAGCCGGGGGACAGGGCGGGCGACTGAAGCTTTCTTT.

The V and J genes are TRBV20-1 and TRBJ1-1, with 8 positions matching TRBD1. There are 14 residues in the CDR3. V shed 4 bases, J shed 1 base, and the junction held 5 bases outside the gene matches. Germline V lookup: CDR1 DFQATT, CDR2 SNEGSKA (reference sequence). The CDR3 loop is CSATGQGPNTEAFF. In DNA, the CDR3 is TGCAGTGCTACCGGACAGGGACCGAACACTGAAGCTTTCTTT.

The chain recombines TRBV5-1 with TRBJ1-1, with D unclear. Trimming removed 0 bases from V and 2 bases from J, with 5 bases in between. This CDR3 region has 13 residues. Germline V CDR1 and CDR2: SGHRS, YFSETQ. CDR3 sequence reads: CASSLVVNTEAFF. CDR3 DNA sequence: TGCGCCAGCAGCTTGGTAGTAAACACTGAAGCTTTCTTT.

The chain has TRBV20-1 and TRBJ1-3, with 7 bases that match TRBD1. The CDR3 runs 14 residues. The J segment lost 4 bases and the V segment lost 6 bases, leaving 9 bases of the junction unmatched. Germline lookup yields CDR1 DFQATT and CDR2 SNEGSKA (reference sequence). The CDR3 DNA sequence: TGCAGTGCCCCGGGACAGAACGCCGGAAACACCATATATTTT. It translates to CSAPGQNAGNTIYF.